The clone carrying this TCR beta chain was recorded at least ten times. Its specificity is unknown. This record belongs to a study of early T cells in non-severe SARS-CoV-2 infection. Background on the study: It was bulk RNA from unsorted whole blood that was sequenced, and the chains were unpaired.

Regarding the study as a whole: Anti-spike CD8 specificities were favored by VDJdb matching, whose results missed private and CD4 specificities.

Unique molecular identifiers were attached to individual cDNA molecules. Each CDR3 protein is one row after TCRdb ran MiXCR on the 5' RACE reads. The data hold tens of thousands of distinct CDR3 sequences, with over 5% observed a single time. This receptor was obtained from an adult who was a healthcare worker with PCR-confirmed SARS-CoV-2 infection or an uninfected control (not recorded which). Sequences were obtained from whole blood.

The CDR3 protein is CASSDGVGAILNTEAFF. The CDR3 DNA reads TGTGCCAGCAGTGACGGTGTGGGAGCCATCCTAAACACTGAAGCTTTCTTT. The V and J genes are TRBV6-1 and TRBJ1-1; unclear D gene. With 3 bases removed from V and 2 bases from J, the gap between germline ends came to 19 bases. The CDR3 is 17 residues long. Germline CDR1 is MNHNS and CDR2 is SASEGT.